Below are 11 T cell receptor beta chains sequenced from a single sample in a study of OX40 agonist ivuxolimab in advanced cancers. Only in-frame clones appear in the TCRdb table, and some are missing; sequencing was by immunoSEQ multiplex PCR. The data show around 62,000 clones, roughly 91% seen once. Sequences were derived from CD4+ or CD8+ T cells sorted from blood, sampled in a trial of the OX40 agonist ivuxolimab. All receptors derive from an adult with an advanced solid tumor such as melanoma, head and neck, liver or kidney cancer.

This chain uses TRBV12-5 with TRBJ1-2; D call uncertain. V was shortened by 4 bases and J by 4 bases, with 10 bases between the two germline ends. Germline V gives CDR1 LGHNT, CDR2 FRNRAP. The CDR3 loop spans 13 amino acids. The CDR3: CASGSTDSYGYTF. As DNA, the CDR3 is TGTGCTAGTGGTTCCACTGATTCCTATGGCTACACCTTC. Variable domain in full (rest from reference TRBV12-5 and TRBJ1-2): DARVTQTPRHKVTEMGQEVTMRCQPILGHNTVFWYRQTMMQGLELLAYFRNRAPLDDSGMPKDRFSAEMPDATLATLKIQPSEPRDSAVYFCASGSTDSYGYTFGSGTRLTVV.

The CDR3 DNA follows: TGTGCCAGCGCCAGGTCGGGGGCTGCTAACTATGGCTACACCTTC. Translation: CASARSGAANYGYTF. The chain joins TRBV5-4 to TRBJ1-2; TRBD1 is a possible D gene (6 bases). The CDR3 spans 15 residues. The germline V and J ends were trimmed by 7 bases and 0 bases, with 16 bases remaining between them. Germline lookup yields CDR1 SGHNT and CDR2 YYREEE (reference sequence).

The chain links TRBV5-1 to TRBJ2-3; TRBD1 or TRBD2 may be the D gene (5 bases each). V was trimmed by 0 bases and J by 6 bases, leaving 14 bases between them. Germline V gives CDR1 SGHRS, CDR2 YFSETQ. The CDR3 contains 15 residues. CDR3 nucleotide sequence: TGCGCCAGCAGCTTGGATCCCTCTGGGGACGATACGCAGTATTTT. Translating gives CASSLDPSGDDTQYF.

The CDR3 nucleotides read TGTGCCAGCAGCCCTCCTAGCGGGCAGCCCTATGGCTACACCTTC. Its protein product is CASSPPSGQPYGYTF. The chain links TRBV11-2 to TRBJ1-2, with unresolved D. The CDR3 totals 15 residues. CDR1 is SGHAT, CDR2 FQNNGV, per germline. V lost 5 bases to trimming and J lost 4 bases, with 17 bases between them.

The gene calls are TRBV19 and TRBJ2-2, with 13 bases lining up with TRBD2. Germline V gives CDR1 LNHDA, CDR2 SQIVND (reference sequence). J lost 8 bases, V lost 9 bases, and 6 bases had no gene match. This CDR3 region has 14 residues. CDR3 residues: CASRTSGGGGELFF. The CDR3 DNA sequence: TGTGCCAGCAGGACTAGCGGGGGAGGTGGGGAGCTGTTTTTT.

The chain carries TRBV5-1 and TRBJ1-3; 11 nucleotides match TRBD1. J was trimmed by 0 bases and V by 4 bases; bases with no gene match: 6. CDR3 size: 17 residues. Per germline, CDR1 SGHRS and CDR2 YFSETQ. CDR3 region: CASSGGGTGGSGNTIYF. The CDR3 DNA follows: TGCGCCAGCAGCGGTGGCGGGACAGGGGGCTCTGGAAACACCATATATTTT.

V is TRBV19 and J is TRBJ2-7; 7 bases align to TRBD1. This CDR3 is built from 13 residues. CDR1 LNHDA and CDR2 SQIVND come from the germline V gene (reference sequence). The J segment lost 1 base and the V segment lost 3 bases, leaving 0 bases of the junction unmatched. The CDR3 bases are TGTGCCAGTAGTATGGGACAGTCCTACGAGCAGTACTTC. It specifies CASSMGQSYEQYF.

V is TRBV7-2 and J is TRBJ1-3; D is possibly TRBD1 (5 bases). The germline CDR1 and CDR2 sequences are SGHTA and FQGNSA. V lost 5 bases and J 2 bases, leaving 16 bases between the germline ends. The CDR3 contains 16 residues. CDR3 in DNA: TGTGCCAGCAGCGCCCCCCTAGGGACGGCTGGAAACACCATATATTTT. Protein: CASSAPLGTAGNTIYF.

V usage is TRBV11-2 and J usage is TRBJ2-5, with D possibly being TRBD1 or TRBD2 (5 bases each). Germline V gives CDR1 SGHAT, CDR2 FQNNGV. V was shortened by 5 bases and J by 4 bases, with 20 bases between the two germline ends. The CDR3 runs 16 residues. The CDR3, as DNA: TGTGCCAGCAGCCTAAGAAGAGGGGTAGGGAGAGAGACCCAGTACTTC. Its translation is CASSLRRGVGRETQYF.

J is TRBJ2-3 and V is TRBV10-3, with D possibly TRBD1 on 6 matching bases. Germline V CDR1 and CDR2: ENHRY, SYGVKD. Deletions cut 6 bases from V and 2 bases from J, with 12 bases between. CDR3 length equals 14 residues. CDR3 region: CAISEQGLTDTQYF. CDR3 sequence (DNA): TGTGCCATCAGCGAACAGGGTCTCACAGATACGCAGTATTTT.

V usage is TRBV10-3 and J usage is TRBJ1-4; D unclear. Germline-derived CDR1 and CDR2 are ENHRY and SYGVKD. Trimming left V 2 bases short and J 5 bases short, with 9 bases between. The CDR3 extends over 14 amino acids. This chain's CDR3 is CAISEPSMNEKLFF. As DNA, the CDR3 is TGTGCCATCAGTGAGCCTTCCATGAATGAAAAACTGTTTTTT.